This entry features one TCR beta chain sequence. The assay was immunoSEQ multiplex PCR, and TCRdb's table has in-frame clones only and misses some. The table has millions of clones, about 95% seen once; the top ten hold 0.13%. CDR1 is KGHSH and CDR2 is LQKENI in the germline V gene. V lost 5 bases and J lost 3, with 5 bases in between. This CDR3 region has 11 residues. This sample was included in a study of shared clonotypes between healthy human individuals. About the research overall: Per-donor plates numbered three CD4 naive, three CD4 memory, two CD8 naive and one CD8 memory.

The sequence was collected from a young man in good health. Specimen: naive CD4+ T cells sorted from blood. Subset in this sample: CD45RA+ positively selected. The J gene is TRBJ2-7, the V gene TRBV18; D gene ambiguous. The CDR3 sequence is CASSALYEQYF. DNA of the CDR3: TGTGCCAGCTCAGCCCTCTACGAGCAGTACTTC.